This entry concerns a single T cell receptor (beta chain). The table lists this clone with a few counts. Its antigen remains undetermined. There are no base qualities to consult, and no much larger clone falls within one base. The data were taken from a study of T cell repertoires in ileal Crohn's disease (dated by TCRdb to about 2019). Regarding the study in general: At the time of surgery, 35% of patients were active smokers, and the median duration of disease was approximately 8 years. Surgery was performed for a complication in all patients, with stricturing disease in roughly 61% and penetrating disease in roughly 39%. Postoperative therapy was given to about half of the patients, with thiopurines administered to 11 patients and anti-TNF agents administered to 15 to 20 patients. Biopsies taken from the proximal margin of the surgical specimen were designated as MI samples. For commercial TCRB immunosequencing, around 0.5 micrograms of biopsy DNA were submitted for each sample. TCR repertoire analysis was done in roughly 57 Crohn's disease patients from a prospective multicentre cohort. The study was conducted in parallel with a multicentre cohort that was designed to identify predictors of early endoscopic recurrence following ileocolonic resection. A Rutgeerts score above i0 was used to define endoscopic postoperative recurrence. A total of about 170 mucosal samples from about 50 patients were sequenced, with samples obtained at several locations on the surgical specimen and at postoperative endoscopy. What the authors observed across the whole study: Compared with non-smokers, patients who were active smokers at surgery showed a significantly higher proportion of clonal expansions (roughly 24% vs 19%, p=0.02). Sorted CD8 T cells carried more high-frequency clones than CD4 T cells, suggesting mucosal expansions were mainly CD8. Higher percentages of high-frequency clones at the time of surgery were linked to endoscopic recurrence, and every patient with clonality above 26.8% (18/57) had recurrence. Only a subgroup of patients, of unstated size, had their mucosal CD4 and CD8 T cells sorted and sequenced.

Sample time point, as interpreted from the label and publication: proximal margin of the surgical specimen (macroscopically non-inflamed). Eligible patients were adults with ileal or ileocolonic Crohn's disease who had an indication for ileocolonic resection. Whole ileal mucosal biopsies were kept frozen at -80 degrees C prior to DNA extraction. Genomic DNA was extracted from frozen whole biopsies using a TRizol-based method and was quantified with a NanoDrop 2000 spectrophotometer. Including cysteine and phenylalanine, the CDR3 has 15 amino acids. Just the 45-base CDR3 DNA is kept, in frame starting at base 1. The V and J ends are trimmed by 0 bases and 6 bases, leaving 12 bases between them. Looking up the germline V gene yields CDR1 SGHRS and CDR2 YFSETQ. The library was prepared using the immunoSEQ multiplex PCR assay. Adaptive Biotechnology amplified CDR3 regions from genomic DNA with a two-step multiplex PCR that controlled for amplification bias. The first PCR used primers for every V and J gene segment; the second PCR added barcodes and Illumina adapters. An Illumina instrument was used to sequence the CDR3 libraries. On the authors' methods: Analysis combined the vendor-provided pipelines with custom analysis of raw data in R/Bioconductor under R version 3.3.0. Clonality, which ranges from 0 to 1, was calculated as the inverse of the normalised Shannon entropy across all productive clones. High-frequency clones were defined as the repertoire share of the top 100 clones, retaining only clones passing a 95% confidence test. The Simpson index measured repertoire diversity, and the Morisita-Horn index measured overlap between samples. TCRdb's version of the immuneACCESS table is confined to in-frame rearrangements and falls short of the full clone set. An unresolved V gene accounts for under half of the shortfall where checked; the remainder is of unknown origin. That table gives V, J and clone size, and the DNA gave D and trimming. Present in this sample are some 5,200 clones, roughly 84% of which were seen just once. The ten most abundant clones make up roughly 4% of the sample.

The clonotype originates from an adult with Crohn's disease. The sequencing sample was made of ileal tissue. The chain uses TRBV5-1 and TRBJ2-2, with the D call tentatively TRBD1 or TRBD2, each fitting 6 bases. The CDR3 loop reads CASSLVGGPAGELFF. At the DNA level, the sequence is TGCGCCAGCAGCTTGGTCGGGGGCCCGGCCGGGGAGCTGTTTTTT.